The 3 T cell receptor beta chains below come from one sample, sequenced in a study of T cell responses to AZD1222 COVID-19 vaccine. Assay: immunoSEQ multiplex PCR; the TCRdb copy retains only in-frame clones and omits some. The top ten hold roughly 2.7% of the sample, which has about 120,000 clones, roughly nine tenths seen once. The sequencing used peripheral blood, collected 28 days after the second AZD1222 dose. The receptors come from an adult who received the AZD1222 COVID-19 vaccine.

The rearrangement links TRBV19 to TRBJ1-5, with TRBD1 as a possible D gene (6 bases). CDR3 length: 13 amino acids. Germline loops: CDR1 LNHDA, CDR2 SQIVND (reference sequence). V gave up 7 bases and J gave up 9 bases, with 16 bases separating them. The DNA of the CDR3 is TGTGCCAGTAAGGTCAGGGGCGAATGGCCCCAGCATTTT. Translation gives CASKVRGEWPQHF.

The V and J genes are TRBV5-1 and TRBJ1-2; D is unresolved. Germline lookup yields CDR1 SGHRS and CDR2 YFSETQ. The CDR3 covers 14 residues. V was cut by 1 base and J by 0 bases, with 7 bases left in between. CDR3 DNA: TGCGCCAGCAGCTTGCAGGCTTCTAACTATGGCTACACCTTC. It encodes CASSLQASNYGYTF.

V gene TRBV2 combines with J gene TRBJ2-7, with 8 bases matching TRBD2. Germline V gene lookup returns CDR1 SNHLY and CDR2 FYNNEI. CDR3 size: 13 residues. J lost 6 bases, V lost 7 bases, and 8 bases had no gene match. CDR3 DNA: TGTGCCAGCACGGGGGGGCGTTTCTTCGAGCAGTACTTC. This encodes CASTGGRFFEQYF.